The rows below give T cell receptor beta chains drawn from one sample of a study of neoadjuvant anti-PD-1 for oral cavity cancer. Sequencing was performed with immunoSEQ multiplex PCR; in TCRdb, only in-frame clones are kept and a portion is missing. The sample has about 14,000 clones; around 64% are singletons. Sequenced material: PBMCs, taken before nivolumab (anti-PD-1) treatment. The receptors derive from a person aged 35-80 years with oral cavity squamous cell carcinoma. Both conserved end residues are part of each CDR3. The D gene is left open where the match is weak. Clone size, where shown, is once, few, many, or a class for clones that have expanded.

J,D,size,V,CDR3,DNA
TRBJ1-5,NA,once,TRBV14,CASSQGIYQPQHF,TGTGCCAGCAGCCAAGGGATCTATCAGCCCCAGCATTTT
TRBJ2-2,NA,NA,TRBV7-3,CASSHRAGGELFF,TGTGCCAGCAGTCACAGGGCCGGCGGGGAGCTGTTTTTT
TRBJ2-2,TRBD2,NA,TRBV7-9,CASSSPRGGVTGELFF,TGTGCCAGCAGCTCCCCTCGGGGGGGCGTCACCGGGGAGCTGTTTTTT
TRBJ2-7,NA,NA,TRBV5-5,CASSPGTAIIPVSRVGF,TGTGCCAGCAGCCCGGGGACCGCGATCATCCCAGTATCCCGAGTGGGTTTC
TRBJ2-2,TRBD2,NA,TRBV5-1,CASSLTSGSTGELFF,TGCGCCAGCAGCTTGACTAGCGGGAGCACCGGGGAGCTGTTTTTT
TRBJ2-3,NA,NA,TRBV27,CASSLWSTDTQYF,TGTGCCAGCAGTTTATGGAGCACAGATACGCAGTATTTT
TRBJ2-1,TRBD1,NA,TRBV25-1,CASSEQGQGLFNEQFF,TGTGCCAGCAGTGAACAAGGACAGGGATTGTTTAATGAGCAGTTCTTC
TRBJ1-1,NA,NA,TRBV5-1,CASSLTRTVNTEAFF,TGCGCCAGCAGCCTGACGAGGACAGTAAACACTGAAGCTTTCTTT
TRBJ2-1,NA,NA,TRBV5-1,CASSYLQVGPMNEQFF,TGCGCCAGCAGCTATTTACAGGTGGGTCCCATGAATGAGCAGTTCTTC
TRBJ1-1,NA,NA,TRBV10-3,CAIRSTVNTEAFF,TGTGCCATCAGATCGACAGTGAACACTGAAGCTTTCTTT
TRBJ2-6,NA,NA,TRBV6-4,CASSDNSGANVLTF,TGTGCCAGCAGTGACAACTCTGGGGCCAACGTCCTGACTTTC
TRBJ1-5,NA,NA,TRBV6-4,CASSQTGTQPQHF,TGTGCCAGCAGCCAGACAGGTACTCAGCCCCAGCATTTT
TRBJ2-7,TRBD1,once,TRBV6-5,CASRRQGNYEQYF,TGTGCCAGCAGAAGACAGGGGAACTACGAGCAGTACTTC
TRBJ2-1,TRBD1,few,TRBV28,CASSPARDSRFFF,TGTGCCAGCAGTCCCGCTCGGGACAGCCGGTTCTTCTTC
TRBJ2-7,TRBD2,NA,TRBV25-1,CASKGGGYYEQYF,TGTGCCAGCAAGGGCGGGGGGTACTACGAGCAGTACTTC
TRBJ2-2,NA,NA,TRBV5-1,CASSLLVRGPQGGELFF,TGCGCCAGCAGCTTGCTTGTCCGGGGCCCTCAAGGCGGGGAGCTGTTTTTT